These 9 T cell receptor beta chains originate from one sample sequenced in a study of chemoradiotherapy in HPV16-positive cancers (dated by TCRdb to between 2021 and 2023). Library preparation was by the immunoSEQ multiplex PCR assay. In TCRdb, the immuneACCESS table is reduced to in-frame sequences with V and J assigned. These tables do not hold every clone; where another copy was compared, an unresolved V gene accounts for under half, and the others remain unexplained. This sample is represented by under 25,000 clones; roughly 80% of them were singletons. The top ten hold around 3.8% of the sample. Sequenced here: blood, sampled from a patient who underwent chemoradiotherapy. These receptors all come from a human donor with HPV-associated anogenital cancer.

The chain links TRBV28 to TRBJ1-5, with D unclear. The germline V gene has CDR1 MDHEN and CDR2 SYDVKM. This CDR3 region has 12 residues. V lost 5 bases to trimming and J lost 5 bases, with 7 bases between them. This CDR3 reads CASSPRDQPQHF. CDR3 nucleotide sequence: TGTGCCAGCAGTCCTCGTGATCAGCCCCAGCATTTT. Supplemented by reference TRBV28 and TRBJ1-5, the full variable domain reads DVKVTQSSRYLVKRTGEKVFLECVQDMDHENMFWYRQDPGLGLRLIYFSYDVKMKEKGDIPEGYSVSREKKERFSLILESASTNQTSMYLCASSPRDQPQHFGDGTRLSIL.

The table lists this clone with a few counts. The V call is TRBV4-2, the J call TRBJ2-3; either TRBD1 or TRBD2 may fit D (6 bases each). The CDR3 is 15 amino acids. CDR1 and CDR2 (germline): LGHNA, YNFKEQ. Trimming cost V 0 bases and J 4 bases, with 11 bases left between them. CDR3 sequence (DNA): TGTGCCAGCAGCCAAGAGGAGGGGGACGCAGATACGCAGTATTTT. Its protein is CASSQEEGDADTQYF.

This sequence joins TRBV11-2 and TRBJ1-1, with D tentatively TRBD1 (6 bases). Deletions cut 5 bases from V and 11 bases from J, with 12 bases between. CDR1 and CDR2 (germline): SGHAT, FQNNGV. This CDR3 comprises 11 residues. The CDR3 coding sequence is TGTGCCAGCAGCGTTAGGGGGAACGCTTTCTTT. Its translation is CASSVRGNAFF.

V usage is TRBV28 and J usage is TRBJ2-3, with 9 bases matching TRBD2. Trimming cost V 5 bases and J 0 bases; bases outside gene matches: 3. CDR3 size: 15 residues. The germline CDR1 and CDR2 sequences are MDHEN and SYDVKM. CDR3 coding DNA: TGTGCCAGCAGTCCCGGGACTAGCAGCACAGATACGCAGTATTTT. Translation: CASSPGTSSTDTQYF.

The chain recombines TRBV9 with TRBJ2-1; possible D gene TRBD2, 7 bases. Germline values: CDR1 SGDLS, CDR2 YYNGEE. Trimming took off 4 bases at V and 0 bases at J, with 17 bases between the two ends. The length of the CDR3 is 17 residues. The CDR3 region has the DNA TGTGCCAGCAGCCGAGGGGGGGGGTCTAGCTCCTACAATGAGCAGTTCTTC. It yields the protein CASSRGGGSSSYNEQFF.

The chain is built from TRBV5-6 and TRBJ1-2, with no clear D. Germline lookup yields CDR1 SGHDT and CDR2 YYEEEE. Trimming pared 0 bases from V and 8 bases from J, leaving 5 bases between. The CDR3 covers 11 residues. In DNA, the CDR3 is TGTGCCAGCAGCTTGGTGTCCGGCTACACCTTC. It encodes CASSLVSGYTF.

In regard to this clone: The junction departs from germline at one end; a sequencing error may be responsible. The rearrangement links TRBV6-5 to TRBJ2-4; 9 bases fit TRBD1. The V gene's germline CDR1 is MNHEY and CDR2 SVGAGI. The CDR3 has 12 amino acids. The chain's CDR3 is CASSGTGMVLDF. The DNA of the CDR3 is TGTGCCAGCAGCGGGACAGGGATGGTTTTGGACTTC.

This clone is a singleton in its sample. CDR3 region: CASSTNDRDRSSYEQYF. CDR3 DNA: TGTGCCAGCAGCACAAATGACAGGGATAGAAGCTCCTACGAGCAGTACTTC. J is TRBJ2-7 and V is TRBV21-1; TRBD1 is taken as the D call from the table, unchecked against the DNA. TRBV21-1 is a known pseudogene. The CDR3 length is 17 residues.

Here the CDR3 reads CASSFRGTGLRETQYF. The CDR3 region has the DNA TGTGCCAGCAGCTTCAGAGGTACGGGTTTGAGGGAGACCCAGTACTTC. The chain employs TRBV7-2 and TRBJ2-5, with D uncertain. CDR3 size: 16 residues. Germline-derived CDR1 and CDR2 are SGHTA and FQGNSA. V was pared by 3 bases and J by 5 bases, with 19 bases between.